The sequence of this TCR beta chain was determined in a study of monozygotic twins with inflammatory bowel disease. cDNA synthesis was performed in eight separate reactions for each sample. TCRdb reanalyzed the 5' RACE reads and collapses them to one entry per CDR3 protein, without DNA. The sample has under 350,000 distinct CDR3 sequences. The CDR3 runs to 16 residues. Germline loops: CDR1 LGHNA, CDR2 YSLEER. V usage is TRBV4-3 and J usage is TRBJ2-7; no DNA is available, so the TRBD2 call from TCRdb remains unchecked. This TCR derives from a human donor with ulcerative colitis or Crohn's disease, or a healthy co-twin of an affected twin (not recorded which). What was sequenced was blood. The CDR3 sequence is CASSQDRSPQSNEQYF.